What follows are 32 T cell receptor beta chains derived from one specimen sequenced in a study of T cell repertoires in cytomegalovirus infection. TCRdb recomputed calls from the reads with MiXCR, one row per CDR3 protein. The table lists some 800,000 distinct CDR3 sequences, 25% to 30% of them singletons. No antigen is known for these receptors. The specimen comprised cultured CD8+ T cells from PBMCs, sampled from culture after CMV antigen stimulation. The receptors shown here come from a human donor in good health (CMV status not recorded). Some clones in this sample may be carry-over from other donors' samples.

This clonotype was detected many times. CDR3 nucleotide sequence: TGTGCCAGCAGTTTAATCCGACCCAGGCTTAGTAATTCACCCCTCCACTTT. It translates to CASSLIRPRLSNSPLHF. The chain combines TRBV28 with TRBJ1-6, with no clear D. This CDR3 comprises 17 residues. V was trimmed by 2 bases and J by 6 bases, leaving 17 bases between them. Germline V lookup: CDR1 MDHEN, CDR2 SYDVKM.

The chain carries TRBV5-5 and TRBJ2-1; TRBD1 aligns across 9 bases. The CDR3 runs to 16 residues. Unmatched junction bases numbered 8, after V lost 2 bases and J lost 5 bases. Germline CDR1 reads SGHKS; CDR2 reads YYEKEE (reference sequence). The DNA of the CDR3 is TGTGCCAGCAGCTTCTTCGGGGGACAGGGTCACAATGAGCAGTTCTTC. Its protein product is CASSFFGGQGHNEQFF.

The gene calls are TRBV6-1 and TRBJ2-7, with 10 bases lining up with TRBD1. The CDR3 spans 15 residues. Germline V CDR1 and CDR2: MNHNS, SASEGT. The V gene end was trimmed by 5 bases and the J gene end by 7 bases; junction bases not matched to a gene: 11. CDR3 residues: CASSPGDRGLWEQYF. CDR3 nucleotides: TGTGCCAGCAGTCCTGGGGACAGGGGTCTCTGGGAGCAGTACTTC.

Only a few counts were recorded for this clonotype. V is TRBV7-9 and J is TRBJ2-2; 9 bases are a match to TRBD1. The CDR3 runs 15 residues. Germline CDR1 SEHNR, CDR2 FQNEAQ (reference sequence). The J segment lost 5 bases and the V segment lost 4 bases, leaving 5 bases of the junction unmatched. The CDR3 loop is CASSYDRGLTGELFF. The CDR3 region has the DNA TGTGCCAGCAGCTACGACAGGGGGTTAACCGGGGAGCTGTTTTTT.

The CDR3 loop is CASSPRGSGQFF. The CDR3 DNA reads as TGTGCCAGTAGTCCCAGGGGAAGTGGGCAGTTCTTC. This sequence joins TRBV19 and TRBJ2-1, with D possibly matching TRBD1 (6 bases). Germline V gene lookup returns CDR1 LNHDA and CDR2 SQIVND (reference sequence). Trimming cost V 5 bases and J 12 bases, with 14 bases left between them. The CDR3 has 12 residues.

The chain joins TRBV4-1 to TRBJ1-1, with D uncertain. The CDR3 contains 15 residues. CDR1 is MGHRA, CDR2 YSYEKL, per germline. Trimming removed 4 bases from V and 3 bases from J, with 15 bases in between. In nucleotides, the CDR3 is TGCGCCAGCAGCCGAGGTCGAAGGAGTGACACTGAAGCTTTCTTT. Translating it yields CASSRGRRSDTEAFF.

This clonotype has a handful of counts. The chain is built from TRBV7-8 and TRBJ1-1, with D uncertain. The CDR3 has 13 residues. Germline-derived CDR1 and CDR2 are SGHVS and FQNEAQ. Trimming took 7 bases from V and 0 from J, leaving 9 bases between them. The CDR3 nucleotides read TGTGCCAGCACCCTCCTGTTGAACACTGAAGCTTTCTTT. This translates into CASTLLLNTEAFF.

CDR3 nucleotides: TGTGCCAGCAGCCCCCATGGGGATCAGCCCCAGCATTTT. Protein sequence: CASSPHGDQPQHF. The chain combines TRBV5-3 with TRBJ1-5, with no clear D. TRBV5-3 carries the ORF label, with uncertain function. Between the trimmed V and J ends, which lost 8 bases and 5 bases, there was a span of 14 bases. This CDR3 region has 13 residues.

The chain recombines TRBV6-5 with TRBJ1-2; no reliable D call. Germline V lookup: CDR1 MNHEY, CDR2 SVGAGI. The CDR3 totals 13 residues. Trimming pared 2 bases from V and 5 bases from J, leaving 9 bases between. The DNA for the CDR3 is TGTGCCAGCAGTTACCTAGGGTATTATGGCTACACCTTC. It specifies CASSYLGYYGYTF.

The chain couples TRBV6-5 to TRBJ1-2, with TRBD1 as a possible D gene (5 bases). Germline loops: CDR1 MNHEY, CDR2 SVGAGI. CDR3 length equals 13 residues. V was trimmed by 2 bases and J by 6 bases, leaving 10 bases between them. The CDR3 region is CASSYLGGDGYTF. The CDR3 coding sequence is TGTGCCAGCAGTTACCTTGGGGGGGATGGCTACACCTTC.

The table lists this clonotype with many counts. The V and J genes are TRBV7-6 and TRBJ2-4, with 8 nucleotides matching TRBD2. The J segment lost 0 bases and the V segment lost 1 base, leaving 8 bases of the junction unmatched. Germline V gene lookup returns CDR1 SGHVS and CDR2 FNYEAQ. The CDR3 length is 18 residues. The CDR3 is CASSLGALAVLAKNIQYF. The CDR3, as DNA: TGTGCCAGCAGCTTAGGGGCACTAGCGGTCCTAGCCAAAAACATTCAGTACTTC.

The chain joins TRBV12-3 or TRBV12-4 to TRBJ2-1; D not resolved. The CDR3 is made up of 16 amino acids. Trimming left V 3 bases short and J 2 bases short, with 14 bases between. Here the CDR3 reads CASSFILRKTYNEQFF. In DNA, the CDR3 is TGTGCCAGCAGTTTCATACTTAGGAAGACCTACAATGAGCAGTTCTTC.

This clonotype was seen ten or more times. The CDR3 loop is CASSGRQGRNTEAFF. CDR3 coding DNA: TGCGCCAGCAGTGGACGACAGGGGCGGAACACTGAAGCTTTCTTT. This chain links TRBV10-1 with TRBJ1-1; 8 bases are a match to TRBD1. V gave up 4 bases and J gave up 1 base; unmatched junction bases: 5. This CDR3 region has 15 residues. The germline V gene has CDR1 WNHNN and CDR2 SYGVQD (reference sequence).

In this sample, this clonotype turned up a few times. The genes are TRBV27 and TRBJ1-2, with 11 bases that match TRBD1. CDR3 length: 15 residues. The J segment lost 7 bases and the V segment lost 5 bases, leaving 9 bases of the junction unmatched. Germline V gene data show CDR1 as MNHEY and CDR2 as SMNVEV (reference sequence). In DNA, the CDR3 is TGTGCCAGCAGTCCCCGGGACAGGGGGGTTGGTGGCTACACCTTC. Amino acid sequence: CASSPRDRGVGGYTF.

In this sample, this clonotype turned up once. One base away lies a much larger clone, so this may be a sequencing read error. This sequence joins TRBV7-8 and TRBJ2-7, with 7 positions matching TRBD1. CDR1 is SGHVS and CDR2 is FQNEAQ in the germline V gene. The CDR3 spans 14 residues. With V trimmed by 4 bases and J by 6 bases, 9 bases remained unmatched. CDR3: CASSSRTGPCEQYV. In DNA form, the CDR3 reads TGTGCCAGCAGCTCAAGGACAGGACCCTGCGAGCAGTACGTC.

V gene TRBV27 combines with J gene TRBJ2-3; TRBD2 matches 7 bases. CDR3 size: 15 residues. Per germline, CDR1 MNHEY and CDR2 SMNVEV (reference sequence). The V and J ends lost 4 bases and 2 bases, in that order; junction bases with no gene match: 6. The CDR3 DNA is TGTGCCAGCAGTTGGGAGCGGGGACTCACAGATACGCAGTATTTT. This translates into CASSWERGLTDTQYF.

The V gene is TRBV7-6, the J gene TRBJ2-3, with 7 positions matching TRBD2. Per germline, CDR1 SGHVS and CDR2 FNYEAQ. The junction had 5 bases not matched to a gene; V was cut back by 6 bases and J by 2 bases. This CDR3 has 14 residues. CDR3: CASRGEGFTDTQYF. In nucleotides, the CDR3 is TGTGCCAGCAGGGGGGAGGGTTTCACAGATACGCAGTATTTT.

This clonotype showed up just a few times. The chain joins TRBV12-3 or TRBV12-4 to TRBJ2-6, with D tentatively TRBD1 (5 bases). The CDR3 runs 13 residues. Trimming removed 11 bases at V and 4 bases at J, with 12 bases between. This CDR3 reads CAGAQGGANVLTF. In DNA form, the CDR3 reads TGTGCCGGGGCTCAAGGGGGGGCCAACGTCCTGACTTTC.

This clonotype was seen only a few times. V gene TRBV6-1 combines with J gene TRBJ2-1; D remains ambiguous. From germline, CDR1 is MNHNS and CDR2 SASEGT. There are 11 residues in the CDR3. V was clipped by 3 bases and J by 14 bases, with 11 bases between them. CDR3 in amino acids: CASSEMVGEFF. The CDR3 DNA follows: TGTGCCAGCAGTGAGATGGTTGGGGAGTTCTTC.

The V gene is TRBV7-6, the J gene TRBJ2-3, with D possibly being TRBD2 (5 bases). Germline CDR1 SGHVS, CDR2 FNYEAQ. V lost 5 bases, J lost 0 bases, and 9 bases lay in between. The CDR3 is 14 residues long. The CDR3 nucleotides read TGTGCCAGCAGCCCCGGGGATAGCACAGATACGCAGTATTTT. It yields the protein CASSPGDSTDTQYF.

This clonotype has more than one count but fewer than ten. The chain combines TRBV7-8 with TRBJ2-5, with TRBD1 identical over 7 bases. V gave up 4 bases and J gave up 1 base; unmatched junction bases: 6. CDR1 and CDR2 from the germline V gene are SGHVS and FQNEAQ. The CDR3 length is 15 residues. DNA for the CDR3: TGTGCCAGCAGCTCCTCCCGACAGGGCCAAGAGACCCAGTACTTC. It is translated as CASSSSRQGQETQYF.

This clonotype has a count of ten or more. J is TRBJ2-7 and V is TRBV12-3 or TRBV12-4; 7 positions match TRBD1. The trim removed 4 bases at V and 3 bases at J, leaving 6 bases unmatched. The CDR3 is 14 amino acids. The CDR3 bases are TGTGCCAGCAGTTCCACAGGGGACCGCTACGAGCAGTACTTC. Encoded protein: CASSSTGDRYEQYF.

The gene calls are TRBV27 and TRBJ1-5; D might be TRBD1 (6 bases). Germline V gene sequence: CDR1 MNHEY, CDR2 SMNVEV (reference sequence). The length of the CDR3 is 13 residues. Trimming took off 11 bases at V and 0 bases at J, with 11 bases between the two ends. The CDR3 DNA is TGTGCCGCCAGCAGGGGTAGCAATCAGCCCCAGCATTTT. Amino acids: CAASRGSNQPQHF.

A few counts support this clonotype. The chain joins TRBV6-2 or TRBV6-3 to TRBJ2-1; D may be TRBD2 (7 bases). This CDR3 has 16 residues. V dropped 4 bases and J dropped 6 bases, with 19 bases sitting between them. CDR1 is MNHEY, CDR2 SVGEGT, per germline. CDR3 residues: CASSSLRGGPPNEQFF. As DNA, the CDR3 is TGTGCCAGCAGTTCCCTTAGGGGGGGACCCCCCAATGAGCAGTTCTTC.

This clonotype was picked up many times. This chain uses TRBV6-6 with TRBJ2-3; 8 nucleotides match TRBD2. The CDR3 is 20 residues long. Germline V CDR1 and CDR2: MNHNY, SVGAGI (reference sequence). V lost 2 bases, J lost 5 bases, and 21 bases stayed unmatched. The CDR3 region is CASSYPVRSIVGGGRDTQYF. The CDR3 nucleotides read TGTGCCAGCAGTTACCCCGTCCGATCGATTGTCGGGGGGGGTAGAGATACGCAGTATTTT.

This clonotype turned up a few times. The chain couples TRBV6-6 to TRBJ1-3; weak D call: TRBD1 (6 bases). The CDR3 is 17 residues long. CDR1 and CDR2 from the germline V gene are MNHNY and SVGAGI (reference sequence). V shed 2 bases and J shed 1 base, with 15 bases lying between them. The CDR3 DNA is TGTGCCAGCAGTTACAACCCCTGGGGGGCGTCTGGAAACACCATATATTTT. This translates into CASSYNPWGASGNTIYF.

Only a few counts were recorded for this clonotype. V and J are TRBV7-9 and TRBJ1-5; 7 bases agree with TRBD1. The V gene's germline CDR1 is SEHNR and CDR2 FQNEAQ (reference sequence). V shed 5 bases and J 7 bases; nucleotides not matched to a gene: 8. The CDR3 is 14 residues long. CDR3 DNA: TGTGCCAGCAGCGAATTACAGGGGCAGCAGCCCCAGCATTTT. Its translation: CASSELQGQQPQHF.

This clonotype came up a few times. This chain uses TRBV7-2 with TRBJ2-5; the D call may be TRBD1 or TRBD2 (5 bases each). The V and J ends lost 8 bases and 5 bases respectively, with 15 bases between them. CDR3 length: 13 residues. The germline CDR1 and CDR2 sequences are SGHTA and FQGNSA. CDR3 residues: CASAGGFWETQYF. The CDR3 DNA reads as TGTGCCAGCGCTGGGGGATTCTGGGAGACCCAGTACTTC.

This rearrangement joins TRBV6-6 to TRBJ1-3; weak D call: TRBD1 (6 bases). The length of the CDR3 is 18 residues. V lost 4 bases to trimming and J lost 2 bases, with 21 bases between them. Germline V gene sequence: CDR1 MNHNY, CDR2 SVGAGI (reference sequence). CDR3 in amino acids: CASSSSLLTGGPGNTIYF. DNA of the CDR3: TGTGCCAGCAGTTCATCACTCCTAACGGGGGGCCCTGGAAACACCATATATTTT.

The CDR3 loop reads CASSPIGGILEKLFF. The CDR3 nucleotides are TGTGCCAGCAGTCCGATCGGGGGGATACTTGAAAAACTGTTTTTT. The rearrangement joins TRBV27 to TRBJ1-4; D may be TRBD1 (5 bases). V lost 5 bases and J 7 bases, leaving 17 bases between the germline ends. The V gene's germline CDR1 is MNHEY and CDR2 SMNVEV (reference sequence). The length of the CDR3 is 15 residues. Full variable domain (outside the CDR3, taken from reference TRBV27 and TRBJ1-4): EAQVTQNPRYLITVTGKKLTVTCSQNMNHEYMSWYRQDPGLGLRQIYYSMNVEVTDKGDVPEGYKVSRKEKRNFPLILESPSPNQTSLYFCASSPIGGILEKLFFGSGTQLSVL.

V is TRBV7-2 and J is TRBJ1-5, with D possibly TRBD1 on 5 matching bases. The CDR3 is 16 amino acids. V lost 2 bases to trimming and J lost 1 base, with 12 bases between them. Germline loops: CDR1 SGHTA, CDR2 FQGNSA. The CDR3 protein is CASSLRGGTSNQPQHF. The CDR3 nucleotides read TGTGCCAGCAGCTTAAGGGGAGGAACAAGCAATCAGCCCCAGCATTTT.

The rearrangement links TRBV11-3 to TRBJ2-5, with D possibly TRBD1 on 6 matching bases. V gave up 5 bases and J gave up 3 bases, with 13 bases separating them. The germline V gene encodes CDR1 SGHNT and CDR2 YENEEA. The CDR3 has 14 amino acids. CDR3 sequence reads: CASSPRGAKETQYF. The DNA for the CDR3 is TGTGCCAGCAGCCCCAGGGGCGCCAAAGAGACCCAGTACTTC. Based on the CDR3 plus reference TRBV11-3 and TRBJ2-5, the full variable domain is EAGVVQSPRYKIIEKKQPVAFWCNPISGHNTLYWYLQNLGQGPELLIRYENEEAVDDSQLPKDRFSAERLKGVDSTLKIQPAELGDSAVYLCASSPRGAKETQYFGPGTRLLVL.